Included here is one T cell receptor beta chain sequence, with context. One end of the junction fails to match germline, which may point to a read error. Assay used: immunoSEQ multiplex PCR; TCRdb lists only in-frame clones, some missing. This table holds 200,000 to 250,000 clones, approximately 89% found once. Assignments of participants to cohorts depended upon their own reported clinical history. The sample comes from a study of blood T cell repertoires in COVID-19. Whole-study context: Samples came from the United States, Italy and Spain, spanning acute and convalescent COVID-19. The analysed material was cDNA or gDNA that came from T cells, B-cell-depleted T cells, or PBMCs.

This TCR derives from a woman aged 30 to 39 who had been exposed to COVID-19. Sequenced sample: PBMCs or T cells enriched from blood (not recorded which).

The CDR3 spells CAISLDSIQPQHF. The CDR3 coding sequence is TGTGCCATCAGTTTGGACAGCATTCAGCCCCAGCATTTT. The chain links TRBV10-3 to TRBJ1-5, with D possibly matching TRBD1 (6 bases). Germline CDR1 and CDR2: ENHRY and SYGVKD. This CDR3 has 13 amino acids.